The TCR beta chain described here comes from a study of Tregs in tolerant kidney transplant recipients. Study-level information: The nonmyeloablative bone marrow transplants came from related graft donors, with transient mixed chimerism.

The CDR3 is 15 amino acids. Between the trimmed V and J ends, which lost 0 bases and 8 bases, there was a span of 11 bases. Germline CDR1 KGHSH, CDR2 LQKENI. Measured with immunoSEQ multiplex PCR; TCRdb has only the in-frame clones, and not every one. This table lists 50,000 or so clones. Details on this clone: Its antigen remains unknown. Coverage ceases 3 residues before the CDR3 finishes, and the germline J gene fills in the end.

Study-wide results and caveats: For some patients, primers changed over time, blocking nucleotide-level comparison. The most relevant donor-specific Treg TCRbeta repertoire apparently came from expansion with activated donor B cells. Biological reproducibility was not directly addressed, but technical replication error appeared minimal.

J is TRBJ1-6 and V is TRBV18; TRBD1 is a possible D gene (5 bases). The specimen was CD4+ T cells from blood, collected before the transplant. This TCR was recovered from a human donor who received a combined kidney and bone marrow transplant. CDR3 sequence reads: CASSPPGGGDSPLHF. CDR3 DNA, as far as it was read: TGTGCCAGCTCACCACCTGGGGGGGGTGATTCACCC.